This T cell receptor (beta chain) was recorded in a study of T cells in Graves' hyperthyroidism and ophthalmopathy. RNA transcripts yielded amplified TCR beta CDR3 regions. The HTBI primer set drove a first-round RT-PCR of the TCR CDR3. Each CDR3 protein is one row after TCRdb ran MiXCR on the multiplex PCR reads. The sample includes about 760,000 distinct CDR3 sequences, roughly a third of them seen just once. Comment on this clonotype: One end of the junction varies from germline; a read error may be responsible.

CDR1 and CDR2 (germline): SGHTA, FQGNSA. The CDR3 totals 10 residues. This chain joins TRBV7-2 and TRBJ1-2; D possibly corresponds to TRBD1 (6 bases). Sequences were obtained from blood. The origin of this receptor is a woman in her thirties or forties with Graves' hyperthyroidism. DNA for the CDR3: TGTGCCAGCAGCTTGGAGGGGACATCCTTC. Translated, it gives CASSLEGTSF.